This TCR beta chain was captured by sequencing in a study of T cell responses to AZD1222 COVID-19 vaccine. Study-wide results and limits: Repertoire sampling was restricted to post-peak T cell response timepoints. Only a handful of people who got AZD1222 tested seropositive at baseline. Spike regions recognized by vaccine-associated CD4 TCRs spanned the protein, led by 160-218 and 743-854. Per reports, nearly half of all spike-specific TCRs target regions that are unmutated in variants.

Per the germline V gene, CDR1 is SGDLS and CDR2 is YYNGEE. Trimming took 1 base from V and 6 from J; bases not matched to a gene: 4. The CDR3 spans 14 residues. This table comes from immunoSEQ multiplex PCR, and its TCRdb copy is limited to in-frame clones, with some not included. The sample yields over 40,000 clones, about 83% seen once. Note on this clone: Its antigen is undetermined.

The V and J genes are TRBV9 and TRBJ1-2; 9 positions agree with TRBD1. The source material was peripheral blood, sampled on day 0 of AZD1222 vaccination. The clonotype was recovered from an adult in good health. CDR3 bases: TGTGCCAGCAGCGTACAGGGACAGGGAGATGGCTACACCTTC. Translating it yields CASSVQGQGDGYTF.